The 19 T cell receptor beta chains presented below share a single source sample, sequenced in a study of cytomegalovirus exposure and HLA in healthy donors. It was with 60 Vbeta and 13 Jbeta primers that the PCR ran. Produced via immunoSEQ multiplex PCR; TCRdb's table is partial and in-frame only. The profile shows over 90,000 clones, roughly 83% of them singletons. Sequencing input: PBMCs. The receptors stem from a man aged 35 to 55 in good health and CMV-seronegative.

The gene calls are TRBV6-1 and TRBJ1-2; no definite D call. This CDR3 comprises 16 residues. The germline V gene encodes CDR1 MNHNS and CDR2 SASEGT. Trimming left V 1 base short and J 2 bases short, with 14 bases between. CDR3 loop: CASSEVRGGGNYGYTF. The CDR3 DNA reads as TGTGCCAGCAGTGAAGTTCGGGGAGGAGGGAACTATGGCTACACCTTC.

This clone was counted a single time. This chain links TRBV4-3 with TRBJ1-2; TRBD1 aligns across 7 bases. Trimming cost V 2 bases and J 7 bases; bases outside gene matches: 16. The germline V gene encodes CDR1 LGHNA and CDR2 YSLEER. The CDR3 spans 17 residues. Written as DNA, the CDR3 is TGCGCCAGCAGCCAATTATCCCTCGGGAGCAGGGGGATTGGCTACACCTTC. It encodes CASSQLSLGSRGIGYTF.

As to this clone: One end of the junction fails to match germline, which may point to a read error. Other DNA sequences in the same sample also yield this CDR3. The chain joins TRBV7-9 to TRBJ2-5; a possible D gene is TRBD1 (6 bases). CDR1 SEHNR and CDR2 FQNEAQ come from the germline V gene (reference sequence). The CDR3 consists of 15 residues. The CDR3 DNA sequence: TGTGCCAGCAGCTTTTCGGCAGGGGCAGGGGAGACTCAGTACTTC. It specifies CASSFSAGAGETQYF. The full variable domain, its missing parts supplied by reference TRBV7-9 and TRBJ2-5, is DTGVSQNPRHKITKRGQNVTFRCDPISEHNRLYWYRQTLGQGPEFLTYFQNEAQLEKSRLLSDRFSAERPKGSFSTLEIQRTEQGDSAMYLCASSFSAGAGETQYFGPGTRLLVL.

CDR3 nucleotide sequence: TGTGCCAGCAGTACCCGGGACAGGGGGCATGGTACGCAGTATTTT. This translates into CASSTRDRGHGTQYF. This chain joins TRBV6-4 and TRBJ2-3; 12 bases agree with TRBD1. After removal of 5 bases from V and 8 bases from J, the junction contained 8 bases not matched to a gene. The CDR3 length is 15 residues. The germline V gene has CDR1 MRHNA and CDR2 SNTAGT.

The chain joins TRBV9 to TRBJ2-5, with D possibly TRBD2 on 5 matching bases. Trimming pared 0 bases from V and 5 bases from J, leaving 23 bases between. The CDR3 has 18 residues. Germline loops: CDR1 SGDLS, CDR2 YYNGEE. CDR3 nucleotides: TGTGCCAGCAGCGTAGAGAGCACGGCGGGTACGATCGGGGAGACCCAGTACTTC. This sequence encodes CASSVESTAGTIGETQYF.

The chain has TRBV19 and TRBJ1-3, with 10 bases identical to TRBD1. The CDR3 is 15 amino acids. Germline CDR1 reads LNHDA; CDR2 reads SQIVND (reference sequence). Trimming removed 6 bases from V and 2 bases from J; junction bases left unmatched: 4. CDR3 residues: CASRRDRGTGNTIYF. The CDR3 nucleotides read TGTGCCAGTAGGCGGGACAGGGGCACTGGAAACACCATATATTTT.

The chain couples TRBV9 to TRBJ1-2; no reliable D call. Trimming took off 4 bases at V and 5 bases at J, with 12 bases between the two ends. CDR3 size: 13 residues. In germline, CDR1 is SGDLS, CDR2 YYNGEE. The CDR3 sequence: CASSPRHLYGYTF. DNA for the CDR3: TGTGCCAGCAGCCCTCGACACCTATATGGCTACACCTTC.

CDR3 sequence reads: CASSLAGLSNNEQFF. CDR3 in DNA: TGTGCCAGCAGCTTAGCAGGACTAAGCAACAATGAGCAGTTCTTC. V usage is TRBV7-2 and J usage is TRBJ2-1; the D gene is possibly TRBD2 (6 bases). Germline V gene lookup returns CDR1 SGHTA and CDR2 FQGNSA. Trimming removed 0 bases from V and 5 bases from J, with 11 bases in between. This CDR3 has 15 residues.

V usage is TRBV9 and J usage is TRBJ1-1, with D possibly TRBD1 on 6 matching bases. Germline-derived CDR1 and CDR2 are SGDLS and YYNGEE. The CDR3 is 15 amino acids. V was clipped by 4 bases and J by 2 bases, with 15 bases between them. DNA for the CDR3: TGTGCCAGCAGCCCCCCAGGCAGGGGAAACACTGAAGCTTTCTTT. As protein: CASSPPGRGNTEAFF. The entire variable domain, with the rest obtained from reference TRBV9 and TRBJ1-1, is as follows: DSGVTQTPKHLITATGQRVTLRCSPRSGDLSVYWYQQSLDQGLQFLIQYYNGEERAKGNILERFSAQQFPDLHSELNLSSLELGDSALYFCASSPPGRGNTEAFFGQGTRLTVV.

The rearrangement uses TRBV5-1 and TRBJ2-7; 8 nucleotides align to TRBD2. This CDR3 contains 15 residues. Germline-derived CDR1 and CDR2 are SGHRS and YFSETQ. V lost 2 bases to trimming and J lost 1 base; unmatched junction nucleotides: 5. DNA for the CDR3: TGCGCCAGCAGCTTCGGGGGGGCCCCTTCCTACGAGCAGTACTTC. Translating it yields CASSFGGAPSYEQYF.

This chain joins TRBV2 and TRBJ1-5, with a weak D call TRBD1 (6 bases). V was trimmed by 8 bases and J by 5 bases, leaving 10 bases between them. Germline CDR1 SNHLY, CDR2 FYNNEI. This CDR3 contains 12 residues. Written as DNA, the CDR3 is TGTGCCAGCCGGGACATCTATCAGCCCCAGCATTTT. Its translation is CASRDIYQPQHF. Full variable domain (missing parts from reference TRBV2 and TRBJ1-5): EPEVTQTPSHQVTQMGQEVILRCVPISNHLYFYWYRQILGQKVEFLVSFYNNEISEKSEIFDDQFSVERPDGSNFTLKIRSTKLEDSAMYFCASRDIYQPQHFGDGTRLSIL.

Comment on this clone: Mismatch with germline at one junction end may stem from a read error. Other DNA sequences in the same sample also yield this CDR3. The chain employs TRBV7-8 and TRBJ1-2; a possible D gene is TRBD1 (5 bases). There are 15 residues in the CDR3. Germline CDR1 SGHVS, CDR2 FQNEAQ. The CDR3 DNA reads TGCGCCAGCAGTAGATCGGCAGGGTCGCTATATGGCTACACCTTC. It specifies CASSRSAGSLYGYTF.

The chain is built from TRBV5-1 and TRBJ2-1, with D possibly TRBD1 on 7 matching bases. The germline gives CDR1 SGHRS, CDR2 YFSETQ. CDR3 length: 15 amino acids. Trimming pared 0 bases from V and 8 bases from J, leaving 15 bases between. The CDR3 DNA follows: TGCGCCAGCAGCTTGGCGCCCCAGGGGGGCGATGAGCAGTTCTTC. This codes for CASSLAPQGGDEQFF.

This sequence joins TRBV29-1 and TRBJ2-5, with TRBD1 matching 10 bases. V lost 5 bases, J lost 0 bases, and 6 bases stayed unmatched. Germline values: CDR1 SQVTM, CDR2 ANQGSEA. This CDR3 contains 15 residues. The CDR3 DNA sequence: TGCAGCGTTCAGGGACAGGGGAAAAACCAAGAGACCCAGTACTTC. Its protein is CSVQGQGKNQETQYF.

For this clone: At one boundary the junction diverges from the germline segment, which might be a read error. The same CDR3 arises from other DNA sequences in this sample as well. The CDR3 sequence is CASSTNSGNTEAFF. CDR3 bases: TGCGCCAGCAGCACCAACTCAGGGAACACTGAAGCTTTTTTT. The chain couples TRBV4-1 to TRBJ1-1; tentative D call: TRBD1 (5 bases). The CDR3 totals 14 residues. Per the germline V gene, CDR1 is MGHRA and CDR2 is YSYEKL.

The chain is built from TRBV19 and TRBJ1-4; no firm D call. The V gene's germline CDR1 is LNHDA and CDR2 SQIVND (reference sequence). The ends were cut back, 1 base at V and 6 bases at J, with 6 bases in the middle. The CDR3 contains 13 residues. The CDR3 nucleotides are TGTGCCAGTAGTATAGGACACGATGAAAAACTGTTTTTT. This sequence encodes CASSIGHDEKLFF.

This clone was picked up a small number of times. The chain employs TRBV27 and TRBJ1-1, with D unclear. The V gene lost 6 bases and the J gene lost 7 bases, with 18 bases spanning the gap. The CDR3 spans 14 residues. In germline, CDR1 is MNHEY, CDR2 SMNVEV (reference sequence). The CDR3 sequence is CASSFLGGLNEAFF. The CDR3 bases are TGTGCCAGCAGCTTCCTTGGAGGGCTTAATGAAGCTTTCTTT.

The CDR3 here is CASSPTAGQGREAFF. The CDR3 coding sequence is TGTGCCAGCAGCCCCACGGCGGGACAGGGGAGGGAAGCTTTCTTT. V is TRBV7-2 and J is TRBJ1-1; 10 nucleotides agree with TRBD1. Germline V gene sequence: CDR1 SGHTA, CDR2 FQGNSA. The CDR3 totals 15 residues. Germline trimming cut 5 bases from V and 8 bases from J; bases unmatched to any gene: 11.

V is TRBV5-8 and J is TRBJ2-3; possible D gene TRBD2, 5 bases. The CDR3 covers 13 residues. V was clipped by 3 bases and J by 7 bases, with 12 bases between them. Per germline, CDR1 SGHTS and CDR2 YDEGEE. CDR3 bases: TGTGCCAGCAGCTCTTCCGGGATGAATACGCAGTATTTT. This sequence encodes CASSSSGMNTQYF.